This T cell receptor beta chain was sequenced during a study of naive and memory T cell subsets. An equimolar mix of two oligonucleotides served as the beta constant-region primer for TRBC1 and TRBC2. In TCRdb, the UMI-ligation and nested PCR reads were re-called with MiXCR into one record per CDR3 protein. The data show 130,000 to 150,000 distinct CDR3 sequences, about a sixth seen once. Germline CDR1 SQVTM, CDR2 ANQGSEA. The V end lost 6 bases, the J end lost 3 bases, and 6 bases lay between the germline ends. The CDR3 runs to 10 residues. The sample consisted of naive CD4+ T cells from blood. The chain uses TRBV29-1 and TRBJ2-7; the D is unclear. The TCR sequence derives from a human donor in good health. CDR3 bases: TGCAGCGTAGCCGACTACGAGCAGTACTTC. Translated, it gives CSVADYEQYF.